Shown below are 19 T cell receptor beta chains from a single sample sequenced in a study of blood T cell repertoires in COVID-19. TCRdb's table, derived via immunoSEQ multiplex PCR, lists solely in-frame clones and lacks some. The data show more than 350,000 clones, around 87% seen once. The specimen was peripheral blood. The receptors come from a woman in her twenties or thirties with COVID-19, enrolled during active disease.

The chain links TRBV27 to TRBJ2-5; 11 bases map to TRBD2. The CDR3 has 15 residues. The germline V gene has CDR1 MNHEY and CDR2 SMNVEV (reference sequence). Trimming at V came to 5 bases and at J to 5 bases, leaving 7 bases not matched to a gene. The CDR3 protein is CASSRLAGGPETQYF. The CDR3 region has the DNA TGTGCCAGCAGTAGGTTAGCGGGAGGGCCCGAGACCCAGTACTTC.

This chain joins TRBV27 and TRBJ2-3, with TRBD1 matching 10 bases. The V gene end was trimmed by 4 bases and the J gene end by 2 bases; junction bases not matched to a gene: 9. Germline CDR1 is MNHEY and CDR2 is SMNVEV (reference sequence). The CDR3 contains 17 residues. The CDR3 sequence: CASSSTTGTGATDTQYF. The CDR3 DNA sequence: TGTGCCAGCAGTTCCACAACCGGGACAGGGGCCACAGATACGCAGTATTTT.

For this clone: Other DNA sequences of this sample code for an identical CDR3. The chain uses TRBV28 and TRBJ2-7, with 9 bases matching TRBD1. The CDR3 consists of 13 residues. CDR1 is MDHEN and CDR2 is SYDVKM in the germline V gene. After removal of 6 bases from V and 6 bases from J, the junction contained 6 bases not matched to a gene. CDR3 protein: CASSSGQGGEQYF. As DNA, the CDR3 is TGTGCCAGCAGCTCGGGACAGGGTGGCGAGCAGTACTTC.

The rearrangement links TRBV6-5 to TRBJ2-1, with a possible D match to TRBD1 (5 bases). V was shortened by 9 bases and J by 8 bases, with 20 bases between the two germline ends. The germline CDR1 and CDR2 sequences are MNHEY and SVGAGI. The CDR3 runs to 14 residues. CDR3 nucleotide sequence: TGTGCCAGTGGAAGGGGCCCCGAAAGGCATGAGCAGTTCTTC. Its translation is CASGRGPERHEQFF.

V usage is TRBV4-1 and J usage is TRBJ2-5; possible D gene TRBD1, 7 bases. Looked up from germline, CDR1 is MGHRA and CDR2 is YSYEKL. The CDR3 runs to 16 residues. Trimming left V 6 bases short and J 4 bases short, with 21 bases between. DNA for the CDR3: TGCGCCAGCAGGCCCGGAGGGCAGGGGGTCCGAGAGACCCAGTACTTC. It is translated as CASRPGGQGVRETQYF.

The chain couples TRBV2 to TRBJ1-1; 7 nucleotides line up with TRBD1. Germline loops: CDR1 SNHLY, CDR2 FYNNEI. Trimming removed 6 bases from V and 4 bases from J; junction bases left unmatched: 8. This CDR3 is built from 14 residues. The DNA for the CDR3 is TGTGCCAGCAGCATACAGGGGTTCCTCACTGAAGCTTTCTTT. Its protein product is CASSIQGFLTEAFF.

The chain recombines TRBV18 with TRBJ1-1; D is ambiguous. The CDR3 sequence is 14 residues long. The germline CDR1 and CDR2 sequences are KGHSH and LQKENI. V gave up 3 bases and J gave up 1 base, with 9 bases separating them. The CDR3 region is CASSPLPGNTEAFF. CDR3 sequence (DNA): TGTGCCAGCTCACCTCTGCCCGGGAACACTGAAGCTTTCTTT.

The chain carries TRBV7-2 and TRBJ2-1, with a weak D call TRBD2 (5 bases). Trimming shortened V by 1 base and J by 10 bases, and 14 bases separated the two germline ends. The germline CDR1 and CDR2 sequences are SGHTA and FQGNSA. This CDR3 is 14 amino acids long. The CDR3 sequence is CASSLVGSSGEQFF. The CDR3 nucleotides are TGTGCCAGCAGCTTAGTGGGCTCCTCGGGGGAGCAGTTCTTC. The entire variable domain, with the rest obtained from reference TRBV7-2 and TRBJ2-1, is as follows: GAGVSQSPSNKVTEKGKDVELRCDPISGHTALYWYRQSLGQGLEFLIYFQGNSAPDKSGLPSDRFSAERTGGSVSTLTIQRTQQEDSAVYLCASSLVGSSGEQFFGPGTRLTVL.

The chain is built from TRBV19 and TRBJ2-1; 12 bases fit TRBD2. Germline CDR1 is LNHDA and CDR2 is SQIVND (reference sequence). V lost 4 bases to trimming and J lost 2 bases; unmatched junction nucleotides: 12. This CDR3 region has 19 residues. In nucleotides, the CDR3 is TGTGCCAGTAGTACTCGGACTAGCGGGACTCCCGAACCCTACAATGAGCAGTTCTTC. Amino acid sequence: CASSTRTSGTPEPYNEQFF.

This chain joins TRBV2 and TRBJ2-1; 11 bases match TRBD2. V lost 5 bases to trimming and J lost 3 bases; unmatched junction nucleotides: 6. Germline V gene lookup returns CDR1 SNHLY and CDR2 FYNNEI. This CDR3 comprises 16 residues. The CDR3 DNA sequence: TGTGCCAGCAGTTCACTAGCGGGGGCGTTCTACAATGAGCAGTTCTTC. Translation gives CASSSLAGAFYNEQFF.

The V and J genes are TRBV9 and TRBJ2-1; TRBD1 is a possible D gene (6 bases). Trimming cost V 0 bases and J 8 bases, with 15 bases left between them. Germline V CDR1 and CDR2: SGDLS, YYNGEE. The CDR3 runs to 15 residues. This CDR3 is CASSVAGGFGDEQFF. In nucleotides, the CDR3 is TGTGCCAGCAGCGTAGCTGGGGGCTTTGGGGATGAGCAGTTCTTC.

This clone was detected once. This chain connects TRBV12-3 or TRBV12-4 to TRBJ1-2; D gene uncertain. The length of the CDR3 is 12 residues. V was trimmed by 6 bases and J by 3 bases, leaving 8 bases between them. CDR3 in amino acids: CASRTGYYGYTF. CDR3 sequence (DNA): TGTGCCAGCAGGACTGGATACTATGGCTACACCTTC.

This chain links TRBV11-2 with TRBJ1-2; TRBD1 aligns across 8 bases. The germline V gene has CDR1 SGHAT and CDR2 FQNNGV. The J segment lost 4 bases and the V segment lost 2 bases, leaving 9 bases of the junction unmatched. This CDR3 is built from 16 residues. The CDR3 is CASSLTLQGGSYGYTF. In DNA form, the CDR3 reads TGTGCCAGCAGCTTAACGCTACAGGGGGGAAGCTATGGCTACACCTTC.

This clone was detected once. The chain uses TRBV12-3 or TRBV12-4 and TRBJ1-2; D uncertain. With 4 bases removed from V and 6 bases from J, the gap between germline ends came to 9 bases. The CDR3 is 12 residues long. Here the CDR3 reads CASSYGGDGYTF. CDR3 DNA: TGTGCCAGCAGTTATGGAGGAGATGGCTACACCTTC.

The chain links TRBV11-3 to TRBJ1-5; D might be TRBD1 (5 bases). The CDR3 consists of 19 residues. CDR1 is SGHNT, CDR2 YENEEA, per germline. Between the trimmed V and J ends, which lost 0 bases and 0 bases, there was a span of 18 bases. CDR3 protein: CASSLDTRDQIYSNQPQHF. CDR3 in DNA: TGTGCCAGCAGCTTAGACACCAGGGATCAAATTTATAGCAATCAGCCCCAGCATTTT.

The chain carries TRBV9 and TRBJ1-5; TRBD1 agrees at 7 bases. The V segment lost 2 bases and the J segment 6 bases; nucleotides outside the gene matches: 5. Germline assignment: CDR1 SGDLS and CDR2 YYNGEE. CDR3 length equals 14 residues. The chain's CDR3 is CASSVQGGSQPQHF. CDR3 nucleotide sequence: TGTGCCAGCAGCGTCCAGGGGGGAAGTCAGCCCCAGCATTTT.

This chain uses TRBV4-1 with TRBJ2-7, with a weak D call TRBD1 (5 bases). Germline V CDR1 and CDR2: MGHRA, YSYEKL. The length of the CDR3 is 15 residues. Between the trimmed V and J ends, which lost 4 bases and 5 bases, there was a span of 18 bases. CDR3 in amino acids: CASSPRQNLEDEQYF. In nucleotides, the CDR3 is TGCGCCAGCAGCCCCCGACAGAACCTTGAGGACGAGCAGTACTTC.

The chain uses TRBV24-1 and TRBJ2-1; 9 positions match TRBD2. CDR3 size: 18 residues. Losses at the gene ends were 5 bases for V and 10 bases for J; bases not matched to a gene: 20. Germline V gene sequence: CDR1 KGHDR, CDR2 SFDVKD. Here the CDR3 reads CATSVPGSGGRADSEQFF. DNA of the CDR3: TGTGCCACCAGTGTCCCGGGGAGTGGCGGGAGGGCCGACTCAGAGCAGTTCTTC.

This sequence joins TRBV30 and TRBJ1-1; no definite D call. Germline V gene data show CDR1 as GTSNPN and CDR2 as SVGIG (reference sequence). This CDR3 is 13 amino acids long. V dropped 0 bases and J dropped 2 bases, with 7 bases sitting between them. This CDR3 is CAWSVTVNTEAFF. CDR3 bases: TGTGCCTGGAGTGTAACGGTAAACACTGAAGCTTTCTTT.